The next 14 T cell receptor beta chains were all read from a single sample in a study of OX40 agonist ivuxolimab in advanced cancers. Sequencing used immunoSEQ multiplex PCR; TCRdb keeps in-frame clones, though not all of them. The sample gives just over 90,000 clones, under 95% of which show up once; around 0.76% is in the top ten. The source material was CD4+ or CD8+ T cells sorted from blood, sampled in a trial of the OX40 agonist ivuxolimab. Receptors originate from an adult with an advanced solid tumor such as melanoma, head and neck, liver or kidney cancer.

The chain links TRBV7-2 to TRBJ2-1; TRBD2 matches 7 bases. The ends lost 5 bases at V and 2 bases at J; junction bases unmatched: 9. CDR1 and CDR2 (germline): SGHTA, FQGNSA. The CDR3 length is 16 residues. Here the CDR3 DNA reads TGTGCCAGCAGCCGCGTCGGACGGGGGGCCTACAATGAGCAGTTCTTC. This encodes CASSRVGRGAYNEQFF.

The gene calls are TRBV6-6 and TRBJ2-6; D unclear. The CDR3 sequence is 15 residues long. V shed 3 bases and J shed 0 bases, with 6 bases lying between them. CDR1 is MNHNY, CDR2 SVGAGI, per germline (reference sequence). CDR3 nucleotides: TGTGCCAGCAGTTATTGGGGCTCTGGGGCCAACGTCCTGACTTTC. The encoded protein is CASSYWGSGANVLTF.

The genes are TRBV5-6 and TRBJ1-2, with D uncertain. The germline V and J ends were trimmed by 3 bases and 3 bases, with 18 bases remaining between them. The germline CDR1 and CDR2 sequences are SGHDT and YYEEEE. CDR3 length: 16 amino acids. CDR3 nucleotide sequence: TGTGCCAGCAGCTCAACCCGGCAGTTATTCGACTATGGCTACACCTTC. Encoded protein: CASSSTRQLFDYGYTF.

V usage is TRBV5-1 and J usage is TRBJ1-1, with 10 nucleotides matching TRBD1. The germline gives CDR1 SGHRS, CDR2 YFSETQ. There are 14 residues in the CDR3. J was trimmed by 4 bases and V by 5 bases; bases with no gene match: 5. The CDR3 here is CASSTGTGATEAFF. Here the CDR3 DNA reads TGCGCCAGCAGTACCGGGACAGGGGCCACTGAAGCTTTCTTT.

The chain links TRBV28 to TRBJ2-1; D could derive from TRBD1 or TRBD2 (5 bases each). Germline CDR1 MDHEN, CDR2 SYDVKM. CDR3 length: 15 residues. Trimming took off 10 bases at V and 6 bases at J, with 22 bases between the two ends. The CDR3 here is CAIRPNRRGANEQFF. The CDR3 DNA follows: TGTGCCATCCGGCCGAATAGACGAGGGGCCAATGAGCAGTTCTTC.

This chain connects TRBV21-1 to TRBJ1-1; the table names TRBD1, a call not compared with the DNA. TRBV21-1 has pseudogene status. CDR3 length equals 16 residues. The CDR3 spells CASSRGQGWFGTEAFF. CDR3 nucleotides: TGTGCCAGCAGCAGGGGACAGGGGTGGTTTGGCACTGAAGCTTTCTTT.

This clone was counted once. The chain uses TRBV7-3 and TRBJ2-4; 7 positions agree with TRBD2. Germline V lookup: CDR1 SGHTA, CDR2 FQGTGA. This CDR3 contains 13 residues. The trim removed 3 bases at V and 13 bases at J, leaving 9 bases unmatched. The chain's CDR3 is CASSLGQRDIQYF. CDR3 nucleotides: TGTGCCAGCAGCTTGGGGCAGCGGGATATACAGTACTTC. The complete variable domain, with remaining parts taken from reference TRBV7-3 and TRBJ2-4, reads GAGVSQTPSNKVTEKGKYVELRCDPISGHTALYWYRQSLGQGPEFLIYFQGTGAADDSGLPNDRFFAVRPEGSVSTLKIQRTERGDSAVYLCASSLGQRDIQYFGAGTRLSVL.

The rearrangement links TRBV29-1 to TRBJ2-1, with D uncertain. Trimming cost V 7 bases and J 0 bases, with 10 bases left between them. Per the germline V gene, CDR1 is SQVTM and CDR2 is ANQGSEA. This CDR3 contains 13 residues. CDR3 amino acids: CSATSGSYNEQFF. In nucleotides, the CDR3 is TGCAGCGCTACTTCGGGCTCCTACAATGAGCAGTTCTTC.

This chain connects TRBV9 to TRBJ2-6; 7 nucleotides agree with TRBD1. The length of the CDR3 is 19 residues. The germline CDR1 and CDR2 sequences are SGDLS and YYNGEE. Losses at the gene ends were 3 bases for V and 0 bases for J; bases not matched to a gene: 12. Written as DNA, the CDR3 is TGTGCCAGCAGCGAAACAGGGGCCCTTTTTTCCTCTGGGGCCAACGTCCTGACTTTC. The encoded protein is CASSETGALFSSGANVLTF.

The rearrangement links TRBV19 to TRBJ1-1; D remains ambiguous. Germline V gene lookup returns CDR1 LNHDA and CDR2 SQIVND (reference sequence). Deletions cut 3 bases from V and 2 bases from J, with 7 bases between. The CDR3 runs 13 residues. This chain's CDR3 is CASSIQDNTEAFF. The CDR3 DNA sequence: TGTGCCAGTAGTATTCAGGACAACACTGAAGCTTTCTTT.

Here the CDR3 DNA reads TGTGCCTCGACCCAGGAGAGCTCCTATAATTCACCCCTCCACTTT. Its translation is CASTQESSYNSPLHF. This chain links TRBV19 with TRBJ1-6, with D hard to call. The germline gives CDR1 LNHDA, CDR2 SQIVND (reference sequence). CDR3 length: 15 amino acids. V was shortened by 11 bases and J by 0 bases, with 14 bases between the two germline ends.

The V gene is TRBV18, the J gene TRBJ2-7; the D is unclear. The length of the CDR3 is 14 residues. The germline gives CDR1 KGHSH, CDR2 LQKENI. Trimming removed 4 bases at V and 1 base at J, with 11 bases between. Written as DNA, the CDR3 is TGTGCCAGCTCACAGGGCCCTAGGTCCTACGAGCAGTACTTC. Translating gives CASSQGPRSYEQYF.

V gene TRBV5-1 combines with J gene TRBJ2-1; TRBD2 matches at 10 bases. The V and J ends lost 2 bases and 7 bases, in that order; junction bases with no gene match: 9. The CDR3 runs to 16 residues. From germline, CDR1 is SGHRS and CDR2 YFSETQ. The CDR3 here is CASSFVLASGSNEQFF. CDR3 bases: TGCGCCAGCAGCTTTGTGCTGGCTAGCGGGAGTAATGAGCAGTTCTTC.

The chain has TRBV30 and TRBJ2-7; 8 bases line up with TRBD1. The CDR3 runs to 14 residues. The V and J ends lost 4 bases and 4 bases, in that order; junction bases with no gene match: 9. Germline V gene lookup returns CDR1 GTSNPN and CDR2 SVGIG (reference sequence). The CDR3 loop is CAWTPDRAWYEQYF. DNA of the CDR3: TGTGCCTGGACCCCGGACAGGGCCTGGTACGAGCAGTACTTC.